Described below is a single T cell receptor beta chain sequence and its context. This sample stems from a study of blood T cell repertoires in COVID-19. Study information: Specimens from acute and convalescent COVID-19 originated in the United States, Italy and Spain.

Trimming pared 0 bases from V and 6 bases from J, leaving 22 bases between. Germline values: CDR1 SGDLS, CDR2 YYNGEE. This CDR3 has 18 residues. Sequenced by immunoSEQ multiplex PCR; TCRdb stores in-frame clones only, minus some. Of around 210,000 clones listed, more than 70% are singletons. The sequence was collected from a young woman who had recovered from COVID-19. V usage is TRBV9 and J usage is TRBJ1-5; possible D gene TRBD1, 5 bases. Source material: PBMCs or T cells enriched from blood (not recorded which). This CDR3 is CASSVVKGVDGLRQPQHF. DNA for the CDR3: TGTGCCAGCAGCGTAGTCAAAGGGGTGGATGGGTTGCGTCAGCCCCAGCATTTT. Full variable domain (outside the CDR3, taken from reference TRBV9 and TRBJ1-5): DSGVTQTPKHLITATGQRVTLRCSPRSGDLSVYWYQQSLDQGLQFLIQYYNGEERAKGNILERFSAQQFPDLHSELNLSSLELGDSALYFCASSVVKGVDGLRQPQHFGDGTRLSIL.